This T cell receptor (beta chain) originates from a study of blood T cells in healthy people across ages. Study-wide results and limits: Observed TCR beta diversity per million T cells went down as age went up. This fall followed a roughly linear course with age. Bulk PBMC profiling left naive and antigen-experienced comparisons inconclusive.

Primers used in a second PCR of roughly 7 to 11 cycles were a sample-barcoded 5' primer and a J-beta primer mix. TCRdb re-derived calls from the 5' RACE reads in MiXCR, one entry per CDR3 protein. The data hold approximately 780,000 distinct CDR3 sequences, with 25% to 30% observed a single time. A note on this clonotype: Its target is unknown.

Trimming removed 1 base at V and 0 bases at J, with 13 bases between. Per germline, CDR1 LGHNA and CDR2 YNFKEQ. There are 16 residues in the CDR3. A minimum of 5 micrograms of total RNA was extracted per sample. These data are also associated with another study on T cells of mothers and their children.

V and J are TRBV4-2 and TRBJ2-7; tentative D call: TRBD1 (6 bases). The material sequenced was blood. This TCR came from a boy younger than 18 in good health. CDR3: CASSQVGGQNSYEQYF. DNA for the CDR3: TGTGCCAGCAGCCAAGTAGGGGGACAAAACTCCTACGAGCAGTACTTC.